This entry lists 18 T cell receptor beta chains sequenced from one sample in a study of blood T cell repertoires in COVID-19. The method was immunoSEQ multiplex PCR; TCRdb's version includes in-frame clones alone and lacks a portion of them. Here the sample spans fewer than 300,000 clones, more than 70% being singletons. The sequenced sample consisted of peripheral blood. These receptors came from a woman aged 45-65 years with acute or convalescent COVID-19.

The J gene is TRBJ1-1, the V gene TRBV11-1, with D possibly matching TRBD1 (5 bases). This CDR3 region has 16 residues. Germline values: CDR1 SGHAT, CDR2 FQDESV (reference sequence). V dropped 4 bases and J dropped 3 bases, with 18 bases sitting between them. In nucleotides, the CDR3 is TGTGCCAGCAGCTCGGGTTTTGGGGCTTTTTACACTGAAGCTTTCTTT. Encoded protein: CASSSGFGAFYTEAFF.

Here the CDR3 reads CVLGTGGIDEQYF. CDR3 bases: TGTGTACTGGGGACAGGGGGCATCGACGAGCAGTACTTC. The genes are TRBV5-4 and TRBJ2-7, with 12 nucleotides matching TRBD1. This CDR3 comprises 13 residues. Germline CDR1 reads SGHNT; CDR2 reads YYREEE (reference sequence).

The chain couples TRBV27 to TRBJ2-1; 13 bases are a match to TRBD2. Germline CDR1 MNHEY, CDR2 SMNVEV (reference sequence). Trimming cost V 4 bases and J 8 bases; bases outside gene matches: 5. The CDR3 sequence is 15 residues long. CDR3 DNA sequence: TGTGCCAGCAGTTCCGGACTAGCGGGAGAGTATGAGCAGTTCTTC. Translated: CASSSGLAGEYEQFF.

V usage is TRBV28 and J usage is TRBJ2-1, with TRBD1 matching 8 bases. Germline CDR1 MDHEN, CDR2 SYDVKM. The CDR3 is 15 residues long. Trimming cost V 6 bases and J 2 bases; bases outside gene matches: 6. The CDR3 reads CASRHGQGPYNEQFF. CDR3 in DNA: TGTGCCAGCAGACACGGACAGGGCCCCTACAATGAGCAGTTCTTC. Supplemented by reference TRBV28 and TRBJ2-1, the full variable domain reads DVKVTQSSRYLVKRTGEKVFLECVQDMDHENMFWYRQDPGLGLRLIYFSYDVKMKEKGDIPEGYSVSREKKERFSLILESASTNQTSMYLCASRHGQGPYNEQFFGPGTRLTVL.

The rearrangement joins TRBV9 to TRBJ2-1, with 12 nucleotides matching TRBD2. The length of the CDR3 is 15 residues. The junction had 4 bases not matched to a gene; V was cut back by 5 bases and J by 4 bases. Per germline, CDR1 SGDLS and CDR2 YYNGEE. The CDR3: CASRSTSGGYNEQFF. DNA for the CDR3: TGTGCCAGCAGAAGCACTAGCGGGGGGTACAATGAGCAGTTCTTC.

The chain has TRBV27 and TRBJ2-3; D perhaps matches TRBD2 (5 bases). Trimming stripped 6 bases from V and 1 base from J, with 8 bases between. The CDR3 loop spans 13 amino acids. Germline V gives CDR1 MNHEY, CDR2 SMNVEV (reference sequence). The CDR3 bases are TGTGCCAGCAGGTTAGCGCGCACAGATACGCAGTATTTT. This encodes CASRLARTDTQYF.

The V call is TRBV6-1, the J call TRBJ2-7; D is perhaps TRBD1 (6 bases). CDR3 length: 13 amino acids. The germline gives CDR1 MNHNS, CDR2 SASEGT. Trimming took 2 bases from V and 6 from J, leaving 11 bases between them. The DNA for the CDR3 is TGTGCCAGCAGTGAACGGCAGGGGACCGAGCAGTACTTC. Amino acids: CASSERQGTEQYF.

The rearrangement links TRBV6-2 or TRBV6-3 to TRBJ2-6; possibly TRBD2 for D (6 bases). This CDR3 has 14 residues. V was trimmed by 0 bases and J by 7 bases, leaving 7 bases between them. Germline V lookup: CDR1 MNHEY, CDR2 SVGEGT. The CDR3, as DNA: TGTGCCAGCAGTTACTCGGGGGGTGCCAACGTCCTGACTTTC. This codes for CASSYSGGANVLTF.

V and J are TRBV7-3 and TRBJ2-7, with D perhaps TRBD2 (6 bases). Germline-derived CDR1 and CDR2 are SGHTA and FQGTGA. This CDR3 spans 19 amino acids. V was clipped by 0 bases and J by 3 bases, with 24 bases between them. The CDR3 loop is CASSLTGRTQEGRLYEQYF. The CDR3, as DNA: TGTGCCAGCAGCTTAACGGGCCGGACCCAGGAGGGGAGACTCTACGAGCAGTACTTC.

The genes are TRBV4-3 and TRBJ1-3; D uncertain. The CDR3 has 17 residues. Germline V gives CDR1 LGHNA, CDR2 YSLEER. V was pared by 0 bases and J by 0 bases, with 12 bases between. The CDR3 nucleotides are TGCGCCAGCAGCCAAGAACTAGTCTTAAACTCTGGAAACACCATATATTTT. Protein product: CASSQELVLNSGNTIYF.

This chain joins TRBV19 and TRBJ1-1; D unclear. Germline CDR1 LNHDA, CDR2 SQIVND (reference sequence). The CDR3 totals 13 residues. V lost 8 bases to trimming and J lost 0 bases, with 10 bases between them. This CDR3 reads CASLPGVNTEAFF. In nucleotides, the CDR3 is TGTGCCAGTCTGCCAGGCGTGAACACTGAAGCTTTCTTT.

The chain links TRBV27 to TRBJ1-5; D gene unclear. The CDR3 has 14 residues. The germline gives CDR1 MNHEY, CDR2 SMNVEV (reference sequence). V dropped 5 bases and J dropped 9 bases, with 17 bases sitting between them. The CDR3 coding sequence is TGTGCCAGCAGTCCCCAGACCGGTGCTAGGCCCCAGCATTTT. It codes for CASSPQTGARPQHF.

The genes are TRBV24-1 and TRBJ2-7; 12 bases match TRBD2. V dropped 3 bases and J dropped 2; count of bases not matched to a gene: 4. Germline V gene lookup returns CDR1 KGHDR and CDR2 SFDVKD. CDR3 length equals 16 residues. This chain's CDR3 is CATSDATSGRTYEQYF. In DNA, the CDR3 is TGTGCCACCAGTGATGCGACTAGCGGGAGAACCTACGAGCAGTACTTC.

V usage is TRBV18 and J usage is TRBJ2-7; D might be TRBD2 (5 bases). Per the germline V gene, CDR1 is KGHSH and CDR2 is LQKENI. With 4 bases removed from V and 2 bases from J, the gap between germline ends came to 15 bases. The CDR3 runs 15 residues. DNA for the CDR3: TGTGCCAGCTCACGTGTTTGGGAGACACCCTACGAGCAGTACTTC. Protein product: CASSRVWETPYEQYF. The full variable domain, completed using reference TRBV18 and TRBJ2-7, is NAGVMQNPRHLVRRRGQEARLRCSPMKGHSHVYWYRQLPEEGLKFMVYLQKENIIDESGMPKERFSAEFPKEGPSILRIQQVVRGDSAAYFCASSRVWETPYEQYFGPGTRLTVT.

The DNA of the CDR3 is TGTGCCTGGAGCGAGGGACAGGGGCCTGGCTACACCTTC. Its translation: CAWSEGQGPGYTF. The chain employs TRBV30 and TRBJ1-2; 10 bases map to TRBD1. V lost 3 bases to trimming and J lost 7 bases; unmatched junction nucleotides: 5. From germline, CDR1 is GTSNPN and CDR2 SVGIG (reference sequence). The CDR3 spans 13 residues.

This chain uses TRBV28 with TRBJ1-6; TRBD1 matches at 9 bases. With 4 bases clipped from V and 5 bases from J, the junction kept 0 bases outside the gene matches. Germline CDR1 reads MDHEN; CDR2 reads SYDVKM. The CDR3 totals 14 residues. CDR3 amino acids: CASSWTGDNSPLHF. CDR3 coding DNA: TGTGCCAGCAGTTGGACAGGGGATAATTCACCCCTCCACTTT.

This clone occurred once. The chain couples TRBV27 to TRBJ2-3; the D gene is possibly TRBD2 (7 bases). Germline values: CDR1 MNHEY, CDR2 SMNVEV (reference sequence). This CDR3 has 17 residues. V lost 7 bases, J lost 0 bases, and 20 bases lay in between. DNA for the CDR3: TGTGCCAGCACTACCCGGGGGGCAGCGTATAGCACAGATACGCAGTATTTT. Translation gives CASTTRGAAYSTDTQYF.

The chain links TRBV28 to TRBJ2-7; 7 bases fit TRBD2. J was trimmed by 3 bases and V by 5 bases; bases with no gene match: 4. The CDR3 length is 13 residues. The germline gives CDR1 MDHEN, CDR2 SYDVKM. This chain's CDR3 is CASSTPSGYEQYF. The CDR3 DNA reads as TGTGCCAGCAGTACCCCTAGCGGCTACGAGCAGTACTTC.